This is a list of T cell receptor beta chains from one sample in a study of Ad26.COV2.S vaccination and SARS-CoV-2 variants. Repertoires were generated with immunoSEQ multiplex PCR, while TCRdb's copy carries only in-frame clones and drops some. This repertoire shows 150,000 to 200,000 clones, 70% to 90% found once; its top ten account for around 6.1%. The sequencing here drew on peripheral blood, taken after recovery from COVID-19. These receptors were taken from a human donor who had recovered from COVID-19. Both conserved end residues are part of each CDR3. The D gene is left open where the match is weak. Only some rows state a clone size, as once, few, many or a class for expanded clones.

cdr3_length	j_call	clone_size	d_call	v_call	cdr3_aa	cdr3_nt
12	TRBJ1-1	NA	NA	TRBV19	CASALGGTEAFF	TGTGCCAGTGCCTTGGGGGGCACTGAAGCTTTCTTT
16	TRBJ2-1	once	NA	TRBV6-1	CASSGGDLLSYNEQFF	TGTGCCAGCAGTGGAGGGGACCTCCTCTCCTACAATGAGCAGTTCTTC
12	TRBJ2-3	NA	NA	TRBV7-3	CASSLMGDTQYF	TGTGCCAGCAGCTTAATGGGAGATACGCAGTATTTT
13	TRBJ2-7	medium-sized	NA	TRBV5-1	CASSLGAIYEQYF	TGCGCCAGCAGCTTGGGGGCCATCTACGAGCAGTACTTC
19	TRBJ2-3	NA	TRBD2	TRBV5-1	CASSSGLAGGQRFTDTQYF	TGCGCCAGCAGCTCAGGACTAGCGGGAGGCCAGCGTTTCACAGATACGCAGTATTTT
14	TRBJ2-7	once	NA	TRBV4-1	CASKVTEPSYEQYF	TGCGCCAGCAAGGTGACGGAACCGTCCTACGAGCAGTACTTC
14	TRBJ2-1	NA	NA	TRBV3-1/TRBV3-2	CASSQDTSYNEQFF	TGTGCCAGCAGCCAAGATACTTCCTACAATGAGCAGTTCTTC
15	TRBJ1-3	NA	NA	TRBV5-1	CASSLERSSGNTIYF	TGCGCCAGCAGCTTGGAAAGGAGCTCTGGAAACACCATATATTTT
13	TRBJ2-2	NA	NA	TRBV3-1/TRBV3-2	CASSLRGDGELFF	TGTGCCAGCAGCCTTAGGGGTGACGGGGAGCTGTTTTTT
15	TRBJ2-1	NA	NA	TRBV9	CASSISTGAYNEQFF	TGTGCCAGCAGCATATCCACGGGGGCCTACAATGAGCAGTTCTTC
16	TRBJ1-2	NA	TRBD1	TRBV27	CASSALDRALNYGYTF	TGTGCCAGCAGTGCCCTCGACAGGGCTCTTAACTATGGCTACACCTTC
13	TRBJ2-7	NA	TRBD2	TRBV18	CASSLGLAYEQYF	TGTGCCAGCTCACTCGGACTAGCCTACGAGCAGTACTTC
15	TRBJ2-2	NA	TRBD2	TRBV9	CASSGGLAGAGELFF	TGTGCCAGCAGCGGTGGACTAGCGGGAGCCGGGGAGCTGTTTTTT